These T cell receptor beta chains were read from a single sample in a study of vaccination and CD4 T cells after COVID-19. A single record per CDR3 protein comes from TCRdb applying MiXCR to the PCR reads. The sample lists some 33,000 distinct CDR3 sequences, more than 35% occurring once. The specimen comprised CD4+ T cells from blood, sampled about 7 months after SARS-CoV-2 vaccination. The receptors derive from a human donor who had recovered from COVID-19. Each CDR3 is given with its conserved first and last residue. The order of the fields is J gene, D gene, V gene, clone size, CDR3 DNA, CDR3 protein. A D gene is named only where the DNA matches it firmly. For some rows the clone size is stated as once, few or many, or as a class when expanded; others skip it.

TRBJ2-7,TRBD1,TRBV6-5,NA,TGTGCCAGCAGTTACGGGACAGGGGAACAGTACTTC,CASSYGTGEQYF
TRBJ2-7,NA,TRBV7-9,few,TGTGCCAGCAGCTGGACACCGTCCTACGAGCAGTACTTC,CASSWTPSYEQYF
TRBJ2-3,NA,TRBV6-1,NA,TGTGCCAGCAGTCAACTAGGCGATACGCAGTATTTT,CASSQLGDTQYF
TRBJ2-5,TRBD2,TRBV4-1,NA,TGCGCCAGCAGCCCCCGGACTAGCGGGAGCGAGACCCAGTACTTC,CASSPRTSGSETQYF
TRBJ2-7,TRBD2,TRBV7-2,few,TGTGCCAGCAGCTTAGCGGGAGGGCTACCCTACGAGCAGTACTTC,CASSLAGGLPYEQYF
TRBJ2-7,NA,TRBV11-3,NA,TGTGCCAGCAGCTTCCGCAGGGACGAGCAGTACTTC,CASSFRRDEQYF
TRBJ2-3,NA,TRBV28,few,TGTGCCAGCAAGACTAACAGAGATACGCAGTATTTT,CASKTNRDTQYF
TRBJ2-7,TRBD2,TRBV6-5,NA,TGTGCCAGCAGTTACAGCCCGGGACTAGCGGGAGGCGCCTACGAGCAGTACTTC,CASSYSPGLAGGAYEQYF
TRBJ2-5,TRBD1,TRBV19,few,TGTGCCAGTAGGACCACAGGGGGTAGGAACCAAGAGACCCAGTACTTC,CASRTTGGRNQETQYF
TRBJ2-3,NA,TRBV19,NA,TGTGCCAGTAGTGCCGTTAGCACAGATACGCAGTATTTT,CASSAVSTDTQYF
TRBJ2-3,NA,TRBV28,NA,TGTGCCAGCAGTTCGGGGACCCCAACAGATACGCAGTATTTT,CASSSGTPTDTQYF
TRBJ1-3,NA,TRBV9,NA,TGTGCCAGCAGCGTAGCCGGAAACACCATATATTTT,CASSVAGNTIYF
TRBJ1-3,TRBD1,TRBV6-1,NA,TGTGCCAGCAGTGAGACGTCGGACAGGGGCCCTGGAAACACCATATATTTT,CASSETSDRGPGNTIYF
TRBJ1-5,NA,TRBV27,medium-sized,TGTGCCAGCAGTTTTCCCAATCAGCCCCAGCATTTT,CASSFPNQPQHF
TRBJ2-1,NA,TRBV5-4,NA,TGTGCCAGCAGCTTCGGCAGGCACAATGAGCAGTTCTTC,CASSFGRHNEQFF
TRBJ2-5,NA,TRBV29-1,NA,TGCAGCAGGGTTTTGTCCCAGTACTTC,CSRVLSQYF
TRBJ2-6,NA,TRBV20-1,few,TGCAGTGCTAGGGGAGCGGGCCAGAGCTCTGGGGCCAACGTCCTGACTTTC,CSARGAGQSSGANVLTF
TRBJ1-6,NA,TRBV27,few,TGTGCCAGCAGTTATAACGGAGAGAATTCACCCCTCCACTTT,CASSYNGENSPLHF
TRBJ2-2,TRBD2,TRBV6-1,few,TGTGCCAGCAGTACAAGCGGGAGGAGCACCGGGGAGCTGTTTTTT,CASSTSGRSTGELFF
TRBJ2-3,TRBD2,TRBV4-2,NA,TGTGCCAGCAGCCCTATTAGCGGGCGCACAGATACGCAGTATTTT,CASSPISGRTDTQYF
TRBJ1-2,NA,TRBV20-1,NA,TGCAGTGCTGTACCCTTAGGGCTCGCAAATATTGGCTACACCTTC,CSAVPLGLANIGYTF
TRBJ1-3,TRBD1,TRBV29-1,NA,TGCAGCGCAAGGGAGGGGGCTAGAAACACCATATATTTT,CSAREGARNTIYF
TRBJ2-5,NA,TRBV10-3,NA,TGTGCCATCAGTGTATCAGGGCAGGAACAAGAGACCCAGTACTTC,CAISVSGQEQETQYF
TRBJ1-1,NA,TRBV20-1,NA,TGCAGTGCTAGAGACACCCTAGGGGGAGAAGCTTTCTTT,CSARDTLGGEAFF
TRBJ2-3,TRBD2,TRBV2,NA,TGTGCCAGCAGCGACGGACTAGCGGCTTTCACAGATACGCAGTATTTT,CASSDGLAAFTDTQYF
TRBJ2-7,TRBD2,TRBV28,NA,TGTGCCAGCAGTCTTACTAGCGGGAGTTCTAAAGAGCAGTACTTC,CASSLTSGSSKEQYF
TRBJ1-5,NA,TRBV12-3/TRBV12-4,NA,TGTGCCAGCAGCTCCTTCGGGGGCAGGCAGCCCCAGCATTTT,CASSSFGGRQPQHF
TRBJ2-2,NA,TRBV6-1,few,TGTGCCAGCAGCGCCCTATGGGCATTCGACTCTGCCGGGGAGCTGTTTTTT,CASSALWAFDSAGELFF
TRBJ1-5,NA,TRBV20-1,few,TGCAGCGCGAAGACAGTTGGTGAAATTCAGCCCCAGCATTTT,CSAKTVGEIQPQHF
TRBJ1-2,TRBD1,TRBV24-1,NA,TGTGCCACCAGTGATTTGGGGAAGGGACAGGGGGCAGTCGAGGACGGCTACACCTTC,CATSDLGKGQGAVEDGYTF
TRBJ2-5,NA,TRBV6-1,few,TGTGCCAGCAGAACCGGGATCCAAGAGACCCAGTACTTC,CASRTGIQETQYF
TRBJ2-3,TRBD2,TRBV4-3,NA,TGCGCCAGCAGCCCCTCCGGGCTAGCGGGAGGGCAGTATTTT,CASSPSGLAGGQYF
TRBJ1-2,NA,TRBV29-1,few,TGCAGCGTTGAGAAGGGGGACTATGGCTACACCTTC,CSVEKGDYGYTF
TRBJ2-3,NA,TRBV7-8,few,TGTGCCAGCAGCTTAGGAGTTTTAGATACGCAGTATTTT,CASSLGVLDTQYF
TRBJ2-1,NA,TRBV20-1,NA,TGCAGTGCTCGGGGACGCAAATACAATGAGCAGTTCTTC,CSARGRKYNEQFF
TRBJ2-7,NA,TRBV10-3,NA,TGTGCCATCAGAGGCGACAGACTGACTAGTAACTACGAGCAGTACTTC,CAIRGDRLTSNYEQYF
TRBJ2-1,NA,TRBV11-3,NA,TGTGCCAGCAGCTTAGGGAATGAGCAGTTCTTC,CASSLGNEQFF
TRBJ2-3,TRBD1,TRBV14,NA,TGTGCCAGCAGCCAATTGCTGACAGGGGTGCGCACAGATACGCAGTATTTT,CASSQLLTGVRTDTQYF
TRBJ1-2,NA,TRBV6-1,NA,TGTGCCAGCAGTGAAGCTCATTCGACAAGTTATGGCTACACCTTC,CASSEAHSTSYGYTF
TRBJ2-5,NA,TRBV7-6,few,TGTGCCAGCAGCTTAGGGATTCGGCAAGAGACCCAGTACTTC,CASSLGIRQETQYF
TRBJ2-1,NA,TRBV19,NA,TGTGCCAGTAGTATAGGTGGGCGCGAGCTCAATGAGCAGTTCTTC,CASSIGGRELNEQFF
TRBJ2-5,NA,TRBV7-2,NA,TGTGCCAGCAGCGGGACCTTAGGGGTAGAGACCCAGTACTTC,CASSGTLGVETQYF
TRBJ2-3,NA,TRBV6-2/TRBV6-3,NA,TGTGCCAGCAGTTACTCGGCGGGAAGCACAGATACGCAGTATTTT,CASSYSAGSTDTQYF
TRBJ1-5,TRBD1,TRBV4-1,few,TGCGCCAGCAGCCAACTATGGACAGGGAGCCAGCCCCAGCATTTT,CASSQLWTGSQPQHF
TRBJ2-7,NA,TRBV6-2/TRBV6-3,once,TGTGCCAGCAGTTATGTCGCAGGTCTCAACGAGCAGTACTTC,CASSYVAGLNEQYF
TRBJ2-7,TRBD2,TRBV5-4,NA,TGTGCCAGCAGCTTGGGGACTAGCTGGGAGCAGTACTTC,CASSLGTSWEQYF
TRBJ1-4,NA,TRBV15,NA,TGTGCCACCAGCAGAGATCGGGGGGGTGAAAAACTGTTTTTT,CATSRDRGGEKLFF
TRBJ2-7,NA,TRBV6-1,NA,TGTGCCAGCAGCCAAAGATGGTCAGGTAACGAGCAGTACTTC,CASSQRWSGNEQYF
TRBJ1-5,TRBD1,TRBV2,NA,TGTGCCACCAGAGGACAGGGGGCAAGGCAGCCCCAGCATTTT,CATRGQGARQPQHF